A single sample is the source of the 27 T cell receptor beta chains below, sequenced in a study of neoadjuvant anti-PD-1 for oral cavity cancer (dated by TCRdb to the early 2020s). Library prep was done by the immunoSEQ multiplex PCR assay. TCRdb limited this immuneACCESS table to in-frame rearrangements with V and J called. A share of clones is missing; checked studies link under half to unresolved V genes, and the rest is unexplained. The sample records thousands of clones, approximately 67% of which are singletons. About 3% of the sample goes to the ten largest clones. The time point label on this specimen signifies: after neoadjuvant nivolumab, at surgical resection. The sample consisted of PBMCs, taken after nivolumab (anti-PD-1) treatment. These receptors all stem from a person aged 35-80 years with oral cavity squamous cell carcinoma.

The gene calls are TRBV7-2 and TRBJ1-1; 9 bases map to TRBD1. The CDR3 sequence is 16 residues long. Germline CDR1 SGHTA, CDR2 FQGNSA. Trimming at V came to 2 bases and at J to 4 bases, leaving 8 bases not matched to a gene. The CDR3 is CASSLNRGQVGTEAFF. The CDR3 region has the DNA TGTGCCAGCAGCTTAAACAGGGGGCAGGTCGGCACTGAAGCTTTCTTT.

The CDR3 loop reads CSVQDRFLPDTQYF. As DNA, the CDR3 is TGCAGCGTACAAGACAGATTCCTCCCAGATACGCAGTATTTT. The rearrangement links TRBV29-1 to TRBJ2-3, with a weak D call TRBD1 (5 bases). The germline CDR1 and CDR2 sequences are SQVTM and ANQGSEA. The V end lost 6 bases, the J end lost 4 bases, and 17 bases lay between the germline ends. The CDR3 contains 14 residues.

The genes are TRBV5-6 and TRBJ2-2; the D is unclear. V was clipped by 1 base and J by 0 bases, with 7 bases between them. The germline V gene encodes CDR1 SGHDT and CDR2 YYEEEE. The CDR3 has 15 amino acids. CDR3 amino acids: CASSLFGANTGELFF. The CDR3 DNA sequence: TGTGCCAGCAGCTTGTTTGGGGCGAACACCGGGGAGCTGTTTTTT.

This chain joins TRBV7-9 and TRBJ1-2; possible D gene TRBD1, 5 bases. This CDR3 is 15 amino acids long. Per germline, CDR1 SEHNR and CDR2 FQNEAQ (reference sequence). Trimming shortened V by 2 bases and J by 8 bases, and 18 bases separated the two germline ends. The CDR3 region has the DNA TGTGCCAGCAGCTTATCAGGGATGTTCCTCTCGGGCTACACCTTC. It yields the protein CASSLSGMFLSGYTF.

V gene TRBV10-2 combines with J gene TRBJ2-1; unclear D gene. Germline-derived CDR1 and CDR2 are WSHSY and SAAADI. Trimming pared 2 bases from V and 0 bases from J, leaving 5 bases between. The CDR3 contains 14 residues. The DNA of the CDR3 is TGCGCCAGCAGTGAGGCTAGCTCCTACAATGAGCAGTTCTTC. Amino acids: CASSEASSYNEQFF.

The rearrangement uses TRBV28 and TRBJ1-1; no definite D call. Trimming took off 4 bases at V and 5 bases at J, with 5 bases between the two ends. The CDR3 contains 11 residues. CDR1 is MDHEN, CDR2 SYDVKM, per germline. CDR3 DNA sequence: TGTGCCAGCAGTTGGGAGACTGAAGCTTTCTTT. It encodes CASSWETEAFF.

CDR3 bases: TGTGCCAGCAGCCTTAGGACCACAGATACGCAGTATTTT. It encodes CASSLRTTDTQYF. The chain carries TRBV14 and TRBJ2-3; D is uncertain. The CDR3 runs to 13 residues. Between the trimmed V and J ends, which lost 4 bases and 2 bases, there was a span of 7 bases. CDR1 and CDR2 (germline): SGHDN, FVKESK.

In this sample, this clone turned up a few times. The genes are TRBV28 and TRBJ2-3; D gene uncertain. The germline V gene encodes CDR1 MDHEN and CDR2 SYDVKM. The CDR3 covers 14 residues. V was cut by 4 bases and J by 0 bases, with 8 bases left in between. The DNA of the CDR3 is TGTGCCAGCAGTTCCCCGGACAGCACAGATACGCAGTATTTT. Its protein is CASSSPDSTDTQYF.

This clone has a handful of counts. The V and J genes are TRBV2 and TRBJ1-2; no firm D call. V lost 4 bases, J lost 0 bases, and 15 bases lay in between. The CDR3 runs to 16 residues. Germline CDR1 SNHLY, CDR2 FYNNEI. CDR3 region: CASSGSGPIANYGYTF. CDR3 in DNA: TGTGCCAGCAGTGGATCAGGACCTATAGCTAACTATGGCTACACCTTC.

The CDR3 loop is CASSAHTGPGNTIYF. In nucleotides, the CDR3 is TGTGCCAGCAGCGCCCACACAGGACCTGGAAACACCATATATTTT. V and J are TRBV7-2 and TRBJ1-3; TRBD1 is a possible D gene (5 bases). CDR1 SGHTA and CDR2 FQGNSA come from the germline V gene. Trimming removed 5 bases from V and 2 bases from J, with 13 bases in between. There are 15 residues in the CDR3.

The V call is TRBV19, the J call TRBJ1-4; D is possibly TRBD1 (5 bases). Looked up from germline, CDR1 is LNHDA and CDR2 is SQIVND (reference sequence). CDR3 length: 14 residues. V shed 4 bases and J shed 8 bases, with 14 bases lying between them. CDR3 in amino acids: CASSSRRVEEKLFF. The CDR3 bases are TGTGCCAGTAGTAGTCGCAGGGTTGAGGAAAAACTGTTTTTT.

This rearrangement joins TRBV5-1 to TRBJ2-2; 7 positions agree with TRBD1. V was clipped by 4 bases and J by 3 bases; unmatched bases: 3. The CDR3 extends over 14 amino acids. Germline assignment: CDR1 SGHRS and CDR2 YFSETQ. DNA for the CDR3: TGCGCCAGCAGCGAGGGGGCGGACACCGGGGAGCTGTTTTTT. Amino acid sequence: CASSEGADTGELFF.

The count of this clone is one. The chain carries TRBV5-4 and TRBJ1-6, with D hard to call. Germline V gene data show CDR1 as SGHNT and CDR2 as YYREEE (reference sequence). CDR3 size: 14 residues. The germline V and J ends were trimmed by 4 bases and 5 bases, with 10 bases remaining between them. CDR3 coding DNA: TGTGCCAGCAGCCCCGCAGTGAATAATTCACCCCTCCACTTT. Protein product: CASSPAVNNSPLHF. Supplemented by reference TRBV5-4 and TRBJ1-6, the full variable domain reads ETGVTQSPTHLIKTRGQQVTLRCSSQSGHNTVSWYQQALGQGPQFIFQYYREEENGRGNFPPRFSGLQFPNYSSELNVNALELDDSALYLCASSPAVNNSPLHFGNGTRLTVT.

The genes are TRBV7-2 and TRBJ1-2, with D maybe TRBD1 (5 bases). Looked up from germline, CDR1 is SGHTA and CDR2 is FQGNSA. The CDR3 loop spans 13 amino acids. The ends were cut back, 7 bases at V and 7 bases at J, with 16 bases in the middle. This CDR3 is CASISGGLGGYTF. The DNA of the CDR3 is TGTGCCAGCATTTCTGGGGGTTTAGGTGGCTACACCTTC.

The V and J genes are TRBV19 and TRBJ1-5, with D possibly matching TRBD1 (6 bases). Germline assignment: CDR1 LNHDA and CDR2 SQIVND (reference sequence). The CDR3 contains 14 residues. V gave up 7 bases and J gave up 6 bases, with 16 bases separating them. CDR3 nucleotide sequence: TGTGCCAGTACCATACCGGGGGGCGGTCAGCCCCAGCATTTT. This translates into CASTIPGGGQPQHF.

V is TRBV5-8 and J is TRBJ2-3; 7 nucleotides align to TRBD2. Trimming cost V 4 bases and J 1 base; bases outside gene matches: 12. The CDR3 loop spans 17 amino acids. Germline V gene data show CDR1 as SGHTS and CDR2 as YDEGEE. CDR3 loop: CASSRPASGVRTDTQYF. The CDR3 region has the DNA TGTGCCAGCAGCCGTCCAGCTAGCGGAGTTCGCACAGATACGCAGTATTTT.

This clone was counted only a few times. The chain uses TRBV6-1 and TRBJ2-5; D tentatively fits TRBD1 or TRBD2 (7 bases each). This CDR3 region has 15 residues. Germline V CDR1 and CDR2: MNHNS, SASEGT. Trimming cost V 6 bases and J 5 bases, with 19 bases left between them. The CDR3 sequence: CASSRAGGGLETQYF. Here the CDR3 DNA reads TGTGCCAGCAGCCGGGCAGGGGGGGGCCTGGAGACCCAGTACTTC.

V gene TRBV5-6 combines with J gene TRBJ1-1; D gene uncertain. The V gene's germline CDR1 is SGHDT and CDR2 YYEEEE. This CDR3 comprises 12 residues. Trimming took off 5 bases at V and 10 bases at J, with 15 bases between the two ends. This CDR3 reads CASSLREKGAFF. The CDR3, as DNA: TGTGCCAGCAGTTTGAGGGAGAAGGGAGCTTTCTTT.

This rearrangement joins TRBV15 to TRBJ1-4; TRBD1 might be the D (5 bases). V dropped 0 bases and J dropped 10 bases, with 15 bases sitting between them. Looked up from germline, CDR1 is LNHNV and CDR2 is YYDKDF (reference sequence). This CDR3 comprises 15 residues. The CDR3 DNA follows: TGTGCCACCAGCAGAGAAAGACAGCTCGGCGGAAAACTGTTTTTT. Residues: CATSRERQLGGKLFF.

The gene calls are TRBV9 and TRBJ2-5, with a tentative D call TRBD2 (5 bases). This CDR3 has 14 residues. V was trimmed by 3 bases and J by 5 bases, leaving 14 bases between them. Germline CDR1 is SGDLS and CDR2 is YYNGEE. CDR3 sequence: CASSETGNWETQYF. CDR3 in DNA: TGTGCCAGCAGCGAAACCGGGAACTGGGAGACCCAGTACTTC.

V and J are TRBV2 and TRBJ2-1; 15 nucleotides line up with TRBD2. Trimming removed 6 bases from V and 4 bases from J; junction bases left unmatched: 7. The CDR3 runs to 17 residues. CDR1 is SNHLY and CDR2 is FYNNEI in the germline V gene. Here the CDR3 reads CASRFGTSGGPYNEQFF. The CDR3, as DNA: TGTGCCAGCAGGTTCGGGACTAGCGGGGGGCCTTACAATGAGCAGTTCTTC.

The chain uses TRBV6-6 and TRBJ1-5; D is unclear. Trimming took 6 bases from V and 1 from J, leaving 7 bases between them. Per germline, CDR1 MNHNY and CDR2 SVGAGI (reference sequence). CDR3 length: 13 residues. CDR3 nucleotides: TGTGCCAGCAGGGAGACGAGCAATCAGCCCCAGCATTTT. It yields the protein CASRETSNQPQHF.

This clone came up a few times. The chain has TRBV10-2 and TRBJ1-6; 7 nucleotides agree with TRBD1. CDR3 length equals 16 residues. The trim removed 3 bases at V and 7 bases at J, leaving 9 bases unmatched. The germline V gene encodes CDR1 WSHSY and CDR2 SAAADI. DNA of the CDR3: TGCGCCAGCAGTGACCCCGGGACAGTTGTAAATTCACCCCTCCACTTT. The encoded protein is CASSDPGTVVNSPLHF.

The gene calls are TRBV30 and TRBJ2-3; D possibly corresponds to TRBD1 (6 bases). The CDR3 extends over 13 amino acids. Germline values: CDR1 GTSNPN, CDR2 SVGIG (reference sequence). V shed 6 bases and J shed 4 bases, with 14 bases lying between them. Here the CDR3 reads CACPGHSSDTQYF. The CDR3 region has the DNA TGTGCCTGTCCGGGACACTCTTCAGATACGCAGTATTTT.

The V call is TRBV5-6, the J call TRBJ1-5; D might be TRBD1 (6 bases). Deletions cut 3 bases from V and 0 bases from J, with 13 bases between. CDR3 length: 16 residues. The germline V gene encodes CDR1 SGHDT and CDR2 YYEEEE. The CDR3 DNA follows: TGTGCCAGCAGCTCGGGGGGGCCCAATAGCAATCAGCCCCAGCATTTT. Protein: CASSSGGPNSNQPQHF.

This chain connects TRBV29-1 to TRBJ2-3, with no clear D. V lost 3 bases and J lost 0, with 10 bases in between. CDR1 and CDR2 (germline): SQVTM, ANQGSEA. CDR3 length: 14 residues. CDR3 protein: CSVDHEASTDTQYF. The CDR3 nucleotides are TGCAGCGTTGACCACGAGGCCAGCACAGATACGCAGTATTTT.

The chain couples TRBV5-1 to TRBJ2-5; 12 bases line up with TRBD2. There are 18 residues in the CDR3. In germline, CDR1 is SGHRS, CDR2 YFSETQ. The J segment lost 2 bases and the V segment lost 0 bases, leaving 8 bases of the junction unmatched. In nucleotides, the CDR3 is TGCGCCAGCAGCTTGGAGCCTAGCGGGGGGGCCAGACAAGAGACCCAGTACTTC. This sequence encodes CASSLEPSGGARQETQYF.